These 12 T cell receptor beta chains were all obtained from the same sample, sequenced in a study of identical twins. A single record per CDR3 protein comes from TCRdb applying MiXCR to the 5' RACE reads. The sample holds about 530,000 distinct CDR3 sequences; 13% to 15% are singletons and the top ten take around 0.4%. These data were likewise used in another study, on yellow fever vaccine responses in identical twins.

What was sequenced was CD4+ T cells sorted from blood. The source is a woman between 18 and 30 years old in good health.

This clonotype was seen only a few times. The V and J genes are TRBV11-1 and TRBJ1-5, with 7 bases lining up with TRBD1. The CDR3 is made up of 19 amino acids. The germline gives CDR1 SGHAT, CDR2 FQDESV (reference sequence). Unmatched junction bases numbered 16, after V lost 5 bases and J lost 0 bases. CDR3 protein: CASSKIRETGPYSNQPQHF. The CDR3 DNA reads TGTGCCAGCAGCAAGATTCGGGAGACAGGGCCTTATAGCAATCAGCCCCAGCATTTT.

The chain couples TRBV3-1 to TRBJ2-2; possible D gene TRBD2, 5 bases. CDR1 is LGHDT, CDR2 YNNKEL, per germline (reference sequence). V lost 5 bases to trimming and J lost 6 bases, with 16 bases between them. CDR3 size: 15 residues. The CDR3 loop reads CASSRQFGVSGELFF. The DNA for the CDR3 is TGTGCCAGCAGCAGGCAATTCGGGGTATCCGGGGAGCTGTTTTTT. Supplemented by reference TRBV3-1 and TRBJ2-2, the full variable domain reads DTAVSQTPKYLVTQMGNDKSIKCEQNLGHDTMYWYKQDSKKFLKIMFSYNNKELIINETVPNRFSPKSPDKAHLNLHINSLELGDSAVYFCASSRQFGVSGELFFGEGSRLTVL.

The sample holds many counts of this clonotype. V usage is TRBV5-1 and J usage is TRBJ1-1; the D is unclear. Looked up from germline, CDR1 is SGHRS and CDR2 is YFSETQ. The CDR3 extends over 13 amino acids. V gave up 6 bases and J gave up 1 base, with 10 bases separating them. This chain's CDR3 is CASTRGQNTEAFF. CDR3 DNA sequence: TGCGCCAGCACGCGAGGGCAGAACACTGAAGCTTTCTTT.

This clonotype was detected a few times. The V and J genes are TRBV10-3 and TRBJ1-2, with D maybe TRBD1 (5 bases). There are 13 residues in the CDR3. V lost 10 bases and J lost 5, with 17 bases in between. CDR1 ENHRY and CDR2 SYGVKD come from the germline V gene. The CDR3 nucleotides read TGTGCCACAATGCAGGGTCTAGGGTATGGCTACACCTTC. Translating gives CATMQGLGYGYTF.

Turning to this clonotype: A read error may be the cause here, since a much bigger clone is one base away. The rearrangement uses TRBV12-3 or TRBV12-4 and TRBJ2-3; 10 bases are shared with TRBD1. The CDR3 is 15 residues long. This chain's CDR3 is CASSNPTGGTDSQYF. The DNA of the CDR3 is TGTGCCAGCAGTAACCCGACAGGGGGCACAGATTCGCAGTATTTT.

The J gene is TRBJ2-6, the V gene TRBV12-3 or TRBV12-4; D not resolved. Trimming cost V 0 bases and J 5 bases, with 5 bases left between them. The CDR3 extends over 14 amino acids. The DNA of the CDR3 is TGTGCCAGCAGTTTAGCTGGGAGGGCCAACGTCCTGACTTTC. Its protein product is CASSLAGRANVLTF.

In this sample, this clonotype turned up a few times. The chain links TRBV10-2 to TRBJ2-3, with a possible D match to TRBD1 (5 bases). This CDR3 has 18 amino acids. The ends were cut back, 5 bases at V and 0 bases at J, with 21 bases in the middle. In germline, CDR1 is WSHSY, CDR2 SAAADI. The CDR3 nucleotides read TGCGCCAGCAGTTCGGCCCTCGGGCTCAAGGGGAGCACAGATACGCAGTATTTT. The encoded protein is CASSSALGLKGSTDTQYF.

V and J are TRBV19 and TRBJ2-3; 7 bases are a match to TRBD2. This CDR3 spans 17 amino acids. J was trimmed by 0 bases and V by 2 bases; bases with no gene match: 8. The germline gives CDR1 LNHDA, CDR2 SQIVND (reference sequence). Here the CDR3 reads CASSIMASGYSTDTQYF. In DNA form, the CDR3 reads TGTGCCAGTAGTATAATGGCTAGCGGCTATAGCACAGATACGCAGTATTTT.

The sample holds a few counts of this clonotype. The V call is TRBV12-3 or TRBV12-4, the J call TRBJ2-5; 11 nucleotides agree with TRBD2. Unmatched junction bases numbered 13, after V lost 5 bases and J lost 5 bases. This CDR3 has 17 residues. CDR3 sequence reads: CASSDKGTSGRGETQYF. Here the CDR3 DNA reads TGTGCCAGCAGTGACAAGGGTACTAGCGGGAGAGGGGAGACCCAGTACTTC.

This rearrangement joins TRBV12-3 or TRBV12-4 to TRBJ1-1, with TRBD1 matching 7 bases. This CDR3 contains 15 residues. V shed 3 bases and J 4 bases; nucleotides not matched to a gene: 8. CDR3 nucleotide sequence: TGTGCCAGCAGTTTTGGGAGACAGGGAGGCACTGAAGCTTTCTTT. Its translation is CASSFGRQGGTEAFF.

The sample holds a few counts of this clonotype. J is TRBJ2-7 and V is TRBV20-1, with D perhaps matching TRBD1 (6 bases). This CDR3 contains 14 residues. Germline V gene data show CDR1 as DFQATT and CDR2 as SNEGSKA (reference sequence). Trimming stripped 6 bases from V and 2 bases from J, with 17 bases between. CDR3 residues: CSARSPDSTYEQYV. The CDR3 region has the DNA TGCAGTGCCCGGTCCCCGGACAGCACCTACGAGCAGTACGTC.

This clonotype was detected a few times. CDR3 nucleotides: TGTGCCAGCACAGCGGGGGCACAAGAGACCCAGTACTTC. Translation: CASTAGAQETQYF. The rearrangement uses TRBV2 and TRBJ2-5, with 8 bases that match TRBD2. Per germline, CDR1 SNHLY and CDR2 FYNNEI. The J segment lost 2 bases and the V segment lost 7 bases, leaving 3 bases of the junction unmatched. The CDR3 runs to 13 residues. Supplemented by reference TRBV2 and TRBJ2-5, the full variable domain reads EPEVTQTPSHQVTQMGQEVILRCVPISNHLYFYWYRQILGQKVEFLVSFYNNEISEKSEIFDDQFSVERPDGSNFTLKIRSTKLEDSAMYFCASTAGAQETQYFGPGTRLLVL.